This T cell receptor (beta chain) was recovered during a study of blood T cells in healthy people across ages. A few counts support this clonotype. The authors ran a second PCR of about 7 to 12 cycles using a sample-barcoded 5' primer and a J-beta primer mix. TCRdb redid the calling of the 5' RACE reads with MiXCR, one entry per CDR3 protein. The profile shows more than 650,000 distinct CDR3 sequences, roughly 25% of them singletons. This CDR3 is 12 amino acids long. The V gene lost 6 bases and the J gene lost 9 bases, with 12 bases spanning the gap. In addition, the sample was reused for a study of T cells of mothers and their children.

Sequencing was performed on blood. The chain links TRBV12-3 or TRBV12-4 to TRBJ1-5, with a possible D match to TRBD1 (5 bases). The receptor comes from a boy younger than 18 in good health. CDR3 sequence reads: CASRLPGGPQHF. The CDR3 nucleotides are TGTGCCAGCAGGCTCCCGGGGGGGCCCCAGCATTTT.